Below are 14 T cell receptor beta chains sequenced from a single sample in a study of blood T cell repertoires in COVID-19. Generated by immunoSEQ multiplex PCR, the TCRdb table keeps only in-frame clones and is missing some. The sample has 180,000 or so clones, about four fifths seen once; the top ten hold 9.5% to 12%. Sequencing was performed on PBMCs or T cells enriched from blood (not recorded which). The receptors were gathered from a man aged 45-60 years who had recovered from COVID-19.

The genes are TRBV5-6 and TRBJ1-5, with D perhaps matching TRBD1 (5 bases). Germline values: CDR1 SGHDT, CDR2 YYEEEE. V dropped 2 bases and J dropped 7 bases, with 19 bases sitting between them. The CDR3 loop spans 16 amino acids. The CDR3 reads CASSLGGGEGKQPQHF. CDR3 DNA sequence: TGTGCCAGCAGCTTAGGCGGGGGGGAGGGTAAGCAGCCCCAGCATTTT.

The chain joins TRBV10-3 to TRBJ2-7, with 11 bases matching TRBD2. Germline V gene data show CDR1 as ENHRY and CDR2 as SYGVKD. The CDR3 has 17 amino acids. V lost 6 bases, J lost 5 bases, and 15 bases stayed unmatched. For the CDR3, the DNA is TGTGCCATCAGCCATGGGGTACTAGCGGGGGCCCACCACGAGCAGTACTTC. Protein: CAISHGVLAGAHHEQYF.

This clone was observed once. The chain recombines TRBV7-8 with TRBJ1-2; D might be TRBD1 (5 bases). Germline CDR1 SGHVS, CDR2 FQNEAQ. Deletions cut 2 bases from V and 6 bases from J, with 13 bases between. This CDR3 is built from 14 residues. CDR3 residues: CASSLNQGEDGYTF. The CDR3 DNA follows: TGTGCCAGCAGCTTAAACCAAGGGGAGGATGGCTACACCTTC.

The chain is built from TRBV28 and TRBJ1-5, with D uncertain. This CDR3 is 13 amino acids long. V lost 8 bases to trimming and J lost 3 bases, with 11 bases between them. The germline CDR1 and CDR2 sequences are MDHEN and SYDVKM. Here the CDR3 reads CASVIRDNQPQHF. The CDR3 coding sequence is TGTGCCAGCGTCATACGGGACAATCAGCCCCAGCATTTT. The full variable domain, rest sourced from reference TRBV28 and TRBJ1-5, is DVKVTQSSRYLVKRTGEKVFLECVQDMDHENMFWYRQDPGLGLRLIYFSYDVKMKEKGDIPEGYSVSREKKERFSLILESASTNQTSMYLCASVIRDNQPQHFGDGTRLSIL.

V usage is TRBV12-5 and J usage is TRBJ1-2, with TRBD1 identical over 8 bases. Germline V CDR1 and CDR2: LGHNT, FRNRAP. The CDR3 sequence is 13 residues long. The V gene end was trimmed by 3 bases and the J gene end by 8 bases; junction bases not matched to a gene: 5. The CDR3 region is CASGFSGTGGYTF. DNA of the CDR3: TGTGCTAGTGGTTTTTCCGGGACAGGAGGCTACACCTTC.

The CDR3 reads CASSLAFRTGGDTGELFF. The DNA for the CDR3 is TGCGCCAGCAGCTTGGCCTTCAGGACAGGGGGAGACACCGGGGAGCTGTTTTTT. The V gene is TRBV5-1, the J gene TRBJ2-2; 10 bases agree with TRBD1. The V gene end was trimmed by 0 bases and the J gene end by 3 bases; junction bases not matched to a gene: 8. The length of the CDR3 is 18 residues. In germline, CDR1 is SGHRS, CDR2 YFSETQ.

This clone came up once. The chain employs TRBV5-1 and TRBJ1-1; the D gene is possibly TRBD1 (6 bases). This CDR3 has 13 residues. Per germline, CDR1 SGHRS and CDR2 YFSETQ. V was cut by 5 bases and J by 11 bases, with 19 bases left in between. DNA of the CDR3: TGCGCCAGCAGAGAACAGGGTCCCGCTCGGGCTTTCTTT. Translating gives CASREQGPARAFF.

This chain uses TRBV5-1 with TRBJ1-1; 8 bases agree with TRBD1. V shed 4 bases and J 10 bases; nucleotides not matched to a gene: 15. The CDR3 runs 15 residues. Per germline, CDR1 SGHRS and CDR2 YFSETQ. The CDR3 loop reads CASSPAGTGLYGAFF. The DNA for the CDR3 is TGCGCCAGCAGCCCGGCCGGGACAGGACTTTACGGAGCTTTCTTT.

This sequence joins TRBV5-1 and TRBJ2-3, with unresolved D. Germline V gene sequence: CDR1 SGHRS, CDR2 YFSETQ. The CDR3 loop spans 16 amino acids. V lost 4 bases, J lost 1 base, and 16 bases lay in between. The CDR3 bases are TGCGCCAGCAGCCCACCACTCACCCAGGGCACAGATACGCAGTATTTT. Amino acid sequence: CASSPPLTQGTDTQYF.

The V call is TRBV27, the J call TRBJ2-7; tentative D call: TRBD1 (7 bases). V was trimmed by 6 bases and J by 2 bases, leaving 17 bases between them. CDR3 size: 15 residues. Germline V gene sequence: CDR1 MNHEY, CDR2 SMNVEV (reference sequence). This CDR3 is CASRGTRGVAYEQYF. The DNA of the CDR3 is TGTGCCAGCAGAGGGACCAGGGGGGTCGCCTACGAGCAGTACTTC.

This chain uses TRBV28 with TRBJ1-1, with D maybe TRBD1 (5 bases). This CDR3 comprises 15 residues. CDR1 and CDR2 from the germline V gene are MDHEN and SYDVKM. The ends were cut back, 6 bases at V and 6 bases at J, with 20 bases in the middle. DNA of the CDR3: TGTGCCAGCAGGGCGGAACTTGGGGTAGGGGCTGAAGCTTTCTTT. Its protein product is CASRAELGVGAEAFF.

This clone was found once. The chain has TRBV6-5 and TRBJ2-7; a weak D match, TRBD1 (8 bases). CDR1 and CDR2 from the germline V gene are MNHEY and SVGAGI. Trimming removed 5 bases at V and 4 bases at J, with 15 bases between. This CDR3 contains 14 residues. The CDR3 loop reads CASSPQGGRYEQYF. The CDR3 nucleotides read TGTGCCAGCAGTCCACAGGGGGGGAGGTACGAGCAGTACTTC.

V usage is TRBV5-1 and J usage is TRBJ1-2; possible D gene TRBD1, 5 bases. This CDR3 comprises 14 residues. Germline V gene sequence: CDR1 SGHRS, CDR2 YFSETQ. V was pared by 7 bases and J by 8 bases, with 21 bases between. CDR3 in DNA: TGCGCCAGCGCCGGTGGGGGGAATTCTGGCGGCTACACCTTC. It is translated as CASAGGGNSGGYTF.

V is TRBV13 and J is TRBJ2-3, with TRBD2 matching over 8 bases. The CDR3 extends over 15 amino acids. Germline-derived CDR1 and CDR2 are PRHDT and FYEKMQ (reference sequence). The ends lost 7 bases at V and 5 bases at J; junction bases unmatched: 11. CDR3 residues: CASTASGGLGDTQYF. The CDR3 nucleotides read TGTGCCAGCACGGCGTCGGGAGGGCTCGGAGATACGCAGTATTTT.